The entry that follows covers one T cell receptor beta chain sequence. This sample stems from a study of Ad26.COV2.S vaccination and SARS-CoV-2 variants. From germline, CDR1 is SEHNR and CDR2 FQNEAQ (reference sequence). CDR3 size: 14 residues. Deletions cut 5 bases from V and 2 bases from J, with 12 bases between. Data came from immunoSEQ multiplex PCR; TCRdb stores just in-frame clones and leaves some out. The table has a few hundred thousand clones, 90% seen once. The sample's treatment: 19 received Ad26.COV2.S at low or high dose, single or two shots; about five received placebo; per-sample allocation not given. Samples were taken on day 63 after the first vaccine or placebo injection.

Sample: peripheral blood, taken in a trial of Ad26.COV2.S vaccine versus placebo. V is TRBV7-9 and J is TRBJ2-5, with D unresolved. The clonotype originates from a person aged 18-65 years who received the Ad26.COV2.S COVID-19 vaccine or a placebo. CDR3 loop: CASSPQTDQETQYF. Written as DNA, the CDR3 is TGTGCCAGCAGCCCTCAGACTGATCAAGAGACCCAGTACTTC.